This is a list of T cell receptor beta chains from one sample in a study of blood T cell repertoires in COVID-19. Sequencing used immunoSEQ multiplex PCR; TCRdb keeps in-frame clones, though not all of them. In the table there are about 51,000 clones, approximately 90% of which are singletons. The sample comprised peripheral blood. The source of these receptors is a man between 50 and 59 years old with acute or convalescent COVID-19. The CDR3 runs from the conserved cysteine through the conserved F or W. A D gene is named only where the DNA matches it firmly. Size is omitted from some rows. Given values are once, few, many or a class for expanded clones.

v_gene	abundance	j_gene	d_gene	CDR3aa	CDR3nt
TRBV7-2	.	TRBJ2-1	TRBD2	CASSREGTSGSNEQFF	TGTGCCAGCAGCAGAGAGGGGACTAGCGGAAGCAATGAGCAGTTCTTC
TRBV7-8	.	TRBJ2-7	.	CASSLRDTGYEQYF	TGTGCCAGCAGCTTAAGGGACACCGGCTACGAGCAGTACTTC
TRBV19	.	TRBJ2-5	TRBD1	CASSPKLTGTDNQETQYF	TGTGCCAGTAGCCCGAAGCTCACCGGGACAGATAACCAAGAGACCCAGTACTTC
TRBV7-8	once	TRBJ1-5	.	CASSPRQGSNQPQHF	TGTGCCAGCAGCCCTAGGCAGGGTAGCAATCAGCCCCAGCATTTT
TRBV6-1	.	TRBJ1-5	.	CASSDMGPQPQHF	TGTGCCAGCAGTGATATGGGGCCTCAGCCCCAGCATTTT
TRBV6-1	.	TRBJ1-2	.	CASSEIRGADGYTF	TGTGCCAGCAGTGAAATTAGGGGCGCAGACGGCTACACCTTC
TRBV29-1	.	TRBJ1-1	TRBD1	CSASGQGDTEAFF	TGCAGCGCCTCGGGACAGGGAGACACTGAAGCTTTCTTT
TRBV18	.	TRBJ2-3	TRBD1	CASSPPNEGQGAPTQYF	TGTGCCAGCTCACCACCGAATGAGGGACAGGGGGCCCCCACGCAGTATTTT
TRBV6-5	.	TRBJ1-6	.	CASSFDSNSPLHF	TGTGCCAGCAGCTTCGACAGTAATTCACCCCTCCACTTT
TRBV10-3	.	TRBJ2-3	.	CATSTGTDTQYF	TGTGCCACGAGTACAGGGACAGATACGCAGTATTTT
TRBV2	.	TRBJ1-6	.	CASMRAEPYNSPLHF	TGTGCCAGCATGAGGGCCGAGCCTTATAATTCACCCCTCCACTTT
TRBV19	.	TRBJ2-1	.	CASSMRRGHEQFF	TGTGCCAGTAGTATGAGGAGGGGCCATGAGCAGTTCTTC
TRBV11-2	.	TRBJ2-5	TRBD2	CASSFTSGGQETQYF	TGTGCCAGCAGCTTTACTAGCGGGGGCCAAGAGACCCAGTACTTC
TRBV11-3	.	TRBJ2-6	.	CASSSGGANVLTF	TGTGCCAGCAGCTCGGGTGGGGCCAACGTCCTGACTTTC
TRBV5-1	.	TRBJ1-3	TRBD1	CASSLQGQTGNTIYF	TGCGCCAGCAGCCTCCAGGGACAGACTGGAAACACCATATATTTT
TRBV28	.	TRBJ1-6	TRBD1	CASITGTANSPLHF	TGTGCCAGCATTACCGGGACAGCCAATTCACCCCTCCACTTT
TRBV30	.	TRBJ2-4	TRBD1	CAWGQGVGGNIQYF	TGTGCCTGGGGACAGGGAGTCGGTGGAAACATTCAGTACTTC
TRBV24-1	.	TRBJ2-2	TRBD2	CATSAAVGEGTGELFF	TGTGCCACCAGTGCCGCAGTAGGGGAGGGCACCGGGGAGCTGTTTTTT
TRBV5-1	.	TRBJ2-5	.	CASSLLQGGGETQYF	TGCGCCAGCAGCTTGTTACAGGGTGGTGGAGAGACCCAGTACTTC
TRBV5-4	once	TRBJ2-1	TRBD2	CASSLSGGGPSGWFF	TGTGCCAGCAGCTTGTCCGGGGGGGGGCCTTCCGGATGGTTCTTC
TRBV7-9	.	TRBJ2-5	TRBD2	CASSLAEAGMETQYF	TGTGCCAGCAGCTTAGCGGAAGCGGGAATGGAGACCCAGTACTTC
TRBV27	.	TRBJ2-7	TRBD1	CASSPTGGWRSYEQYF	TGTGCCAGCAGTCCTACAGGGGGCTGGCGGTCGTACGAGCAGTACTTC
TRBV7-6	.	TRBJ2-1	TRBD2	CASSPLAGSSYNEQFF	TGTGCCAGCAGCCCGCTAGCGGGGAGCTCCTACAATGAGCAGTTCTTC
TRBV19	.	TRBJ2-1	TRBD1	CASSIVNPGGRQFF	TGTGCCAGTAGTATAGTAAACCCAGGGGGTCGGCAGTTCTTC
TRBV5-1	.	TRBJ1-3	.	CASSLNAGITGNTIYF	TGCGCCAGCAGCTTAAATGCAGGGATCACTGGAAACACCATATATTTT
TRBV29-1	.	TRBJ1-1	TRBD1	CSVPGQVNTEAFF	TGCAGCGTACCGGGACAGGTGAACACTGAAGCTTTCTTT
TRBV19	.	TRBJ1-5	TRBD1	CASSIGTVYSNQPQHF	TGTGCCAGTAGTATCGGGACAGTCTATAGCAATCAGCCCCAGCATTTT
TRBV7-2	.	TRBJ2-7	.	CASSLGAQLRRYEQYF	TGTGCCAGCAGCTTAGGGGCTCAGCTACGAAGATACGAGCAGTACTTC